These T cell receptor beta chains were read from a single sample in a study of technical replicates of blood from a few donors. Using immunoSEQ multiplex PCR, the repertoire was profiled, and TCRdb retains in-frame clones only, with some absent. Among around 73,000 clones listed, 85% to 95% were seen once. Specimen: PBMCs. These receptors came from a human donor in good health. Some clones in this sample may be carry-over from other donors' samples. Each CDR3 is given with its conserved first and last residue. A D gene is named only where the DNA matches it firmly. Some rows mark clone size as missing; the rest say once, few, many or name a class of expanded clone.

D gene: -
clone size: once
J gene: TRBJ1-3
V gene: TRBV19
CDR3 protein: CASRVVGLAGNTIYF
CDR3 DNA: TGTGCCAGTAGGGTAGTGGGGCTCGCTGGAAACACCATATATTTT

D gene: TRBD2
clone size: -
J gene: TRBJ2-7
V gene: TRBV7-2
CDR3 protein: CASSLPGLAIYEQYF
CDR3 DNA: TGTGCCAGCAGCTTACCGGGACTAGCGATCTACGAGCAGTACTTC

D gene: TRBD2
clone size: -
J gene: TRBJ2-3
V gene: TRBV4-1
CDR3 protein: CASSQAGGLADTQYF
CDR3 DNA: TGCGCCAGCAGCCAGGCCGGGGGACTAGCGGATACGCAGTATTTT

D gene: TRBD1
clone size: -
J gene: TRBJ2-3
V gene: TRBV7-2
CDR3 protein: CASSRGTGGTDTQYF
CDR3 DNA: TGTGCCAGCAGCCGCGGGACAGGGGGTACAGATACGCAGTATTTT

D gene: -
clone size: -
J gene: TRBJ2-1
V gene: TRBV12-5
CDR3 protein: CASGSSGEQFF
CDR3 DNA: TGTGCTAGTGGTTCCTCGGGAGAGCAGTTCTTC

D gene: TRBD2
clone size: -
J gene: TRBJ2-7
V gene: TRBV4-3
CDR3 protein: CASSQGASGWSGYF
CDR3 DNA: TGCGCCAGCAGCCAAGGCGCTAGCGGGTGGAGTGGTTACTTC

D gene: TRBD2
clone size: -
J gene: TRBJ2-3
V gene: TRBV2
CDR3 protein: CASSVGRGGDTQYF
CDR3 DNA: TGTGCCAGCAGTGTAGGAAGGGGAGGGGATACGCAGTATTTT

D gene: -
clone size: -
J gene: TRBJ1-2
V gene: TRBV6-5
CDR3 protein: CASRSYYGYTF
CDR3 DNA: TGTGCCAGCAGATCCTACTATGGCTACACCTTC

D gene: -
clone size: -
J gene: TRBJ2-4
V gene: TRBV4-3
CDR3 protein: CASSQELKRTIQYF
CDR3 DNA: TGCGCCAGCAGCCAAGAGTTGAAGAGAACCATTCAGTACTTC

D gene: TRBD1
clone size: -
J gene: TRBJ1-1
V gene: TRBV25-1
CDR3 protein: CASSELGTGEIEAFF
CDR3 DNA: TGTGCCAGCAGTGAATTGGGTACAGGGGAAATTGAAGCTTTCTTT